Following are 21 T cell receptor beta chains from one sample sequenced in a study of PD-1 blockade in classical Hodgkin lymphoma. All patients relapsed after autologous stem cell transplantation, and brentuximab vedotin exposure varied. Some clones are missing from TCRdb's copy, which holds only in-frame ones; the method was immunoSEQ multiplex PCR. The data contain 45,000 to 60,000 clones, 81% of them singletons. Source: peripheral blood mononuclear cells (PBMCs), taken at baseline. All receptors come from a human donor with classical Hodgkin lymphoma.

The J gene is TRBJ2-3, the V gene TRBV11-2; 9 positions agree with TRBD1. V lost 2 bases and J lost 2; bases outside the gene matches: 5. CDR3 size: 16 residues. Per the germline V gene, CDR1 is SGHAT and CDR2 is FQNNGV. The DNA of the CDR3 is TGTGCCAGCAGCTTAAGGGGGACAGGGACCACAGATACGCAGTATTTT. It codes for CASSLRGTGTTDTQYF.

The V call is TRBV9, the J call TRBJ2-3, with 7 bases that match TRBD2. From germline, CDR1 is SGDLS and CDR2 YYNGEE. The J segment lost 6 bases and the V segment lost 3 bases, leaving 7 bases of the junction unmatched. The CDR3 sequence is 14 residues long. For the CDR3, the DNA is TGTGCCAGCAGCGGACTAGCTGGTGGGGATACGCAGTATTTT. Translation: CASSGLAGGDTQYF. Supplemented by reference TRBV9 and TRBJ2-3, the full variable domain reads DSGVTQTPKHLITATGQRVTLRCSPRSGDLSVYWYQQSLDQGLQFLIQYYNGEERAKGNILERFSAQQFPDLHSELNLSSLELGDSALYFCASSGLAGGDTQYFGPGTRLTVL.

The chain is built from TRBV30 and TRBJ2-7; tentative D call: TRBD1 (6 bases). Germline lookup yields CDR1 GTSNPN and CDR2 SVGIG (reference sequence). The CDR3 covers 14 residues. The V gene lost 1 base and the J gene lost 0 bases, with 10 bases spanning the gap. This chain's CDR3 is CAWSGGGSSYEQYF. CDR3 sequence (DNA): TGTGCCTGGAGTGGAGGGGGAAGCTCCTACGAGCAGTACTTC.

The chain links TRBV30 to TRBJ2-2, with D hard to call. The CDR3 is made up of 13 amino acids. The V end lost 3 bases, the J end lost 6 bases, and 11 bases lay between the germline ends. CDR1 GTSNPN and CDR2 SVGIG come from the germline V gene (reference sequence). The CDR3 loop is CAWSKDGSGELFF. The DNA of the CDR3 is TGTGCCTGGAGCAAGGACGGGTCCGGGGAGCTGTTTTTT.

This clone was seen more than once but under ten times. At one of its ends the junction is not consistent with the germline gene, which may arise from a read error. The chain employs TRBV7-7 and TRBJ2-5; D may be TRBD2 (7 bases). The CDR3 runs to 15 residues. Germline CDR1 and CDR2: SSHAT and FNYEAQ (reference sequence). CDR3 bases: TGTGCTAGCAGCTTAGAGTTCGGGGGGCGAGAGACCCAGTACTTC. Amino acid sequence: CASSLEFGGRETQYF. The full variable domain, its missing parts supplied by reference TRBV7-7 and TRBJ2-5, is GAGVSQSPRYKVTKRGQDVTLRCDPISSHATLYWYQQALGQGPEFLTYFNYEAQPDKSGLPSDRFSAERPEGSISTLTIQRTEQRDSAMYRCASSLEFGGRETQYFGPGTRLLVL.

The chain links TRBV5-4 to TRBJ2-5, with 8 bases fitting TRBD2. The CDR3 totals 15 residues. The V segment lost 4 bases and the J segment 5 bases; nucleotides outside the gene matches: 10. The germline gives CDR1 SGHNT, CDR2 YYREEE (reference sequence). Written as DNA, the CDR3 is TGTGCCAGCAGCGGGAGCCGGGAGGGCCGGGAGACCCAGTACTTC. It is translated as CASSGSREGRETQYF.

The CDR3 nucleotides read TGTGCCTGGAGTGGGGGGGGGTCACCCGGGAGAGGAGCCTACGAGCAGTACGTC. It yields the protein CAWSGGGSPGRGAYEQYV. The rearrangement joins TRBV30 to TRBJ2-7; 7 nucleotides match TRBD2. Germline CDR1 GTSNPN, CDR2 SVGIG (reference sequence). The trim removed 1 base at V and 2 bases at J, leaving 17 bases unmatched. CDR3 length equals 18 residues.

The V and J genes are TRBV19 and TRBJ2-7; the D call may be TRBD1 or TRBD2 (5 bases each). This CDR3 is 15 amino acids long. V shed 7 bases and J shed 5 bases, with 21 bases lying between them. The germline gives CDR1 LNHDA, CDR2 SQIVND (reference sequence). Written as DNA, the CDR3 is TGTGCCAGTACCAGTCCTAGAGGGGAGAGAAACGAGCAGTACTTC. The encoded protein is CASTSPRGERNEQYF.

The chain uses TRBV18 and TRBJ1-3; a possible D gene is TRBD1 (5 bases). From germline, CDR1 is KGHSH and CDR2 LQKENI. Trimming took 0 bases from V and 3 from J, leaving 15 bases between them. This CDR3 contains 17 residues. The CDR3 sequence is CASSPPAGGGIGNTIYF. The CDR3 DNA reads TGTGCCAGCTCACCACCGGCAGGTGGGGGAATTGGAAACACCATATATTTT.

The chain couples TRBV5-6 to TRBJ2-3, with a tentative D call TRBD1 (6 bases). From germline, CDR1 is SGHDT and CDR2 YYEEEE. The CDR3 is 13 residues long. The V and J ends lost 3 bases and 5 bases respectively, with 10 bases between them. CDR3 region: CASSWTVLDTQYF. Written as DNA, the CDR3 is TGTGCCAGCAGCTGGACAGTTCTAGATACGCAGTATTTT.

This rearrangement joins TRBV7-2 to TRBJ2-2; 9 positions agree with TRBD2. Germline CDR1 reads SGHTA; CDR2 reads FQGNSA. Unmatched junction bases numbered 10, after V lost 5 bases and J lost 6 bases. CDR3 size: 16 residues. DNA of the CDR3: TGTGCCAGCAGCCGACGGGGCGGGAGGGGCGCCGGGGAGCTGTTTTTT. Encoded protein: CASSRRGGRGAGELFF.

The CDR3 DNA is TGCGCCAGCAGCTTGCCTAGCGGGAGCACAGATACGCAGTATTTT. Encoded protein: CASSLPSGSTDTQYF. The chain links TRBV5-1 to TRBJ2-3; TRBD2 matches at 8 bases. The V gene end was trimmed by 1 base and the J gene end by 0 bases; junction bases not matched to a gene: 1. This CDR3 has 15 residues. Germline loops: CDR1 SGHRS, CDR2 YFSETQ.

CDR3 coding DNA: TGTGCCAGCAATTTCGGGGGTGCGACGTATGGCTACACCTTC. This translates into CASNFGGATYGYTF. The chain is built from TRBV6-6 and TRBJ1-2; tentative D call: TRBD1 (5 bases). V was shortened by 7 bases and J by 5 bases, with 17 bases between the two germline ends. CDR3 length equals 14 residues. Germline V lookup: CDR1 MNHNY, CDR2 SVGAGI (reference sequence).

V gene TRBV5-6 combines with J gene TRBJ1-6; no definite D call. This CDR3 is built from 13 residues. Germline CDR1 is SGHDT and CDR2 is YYEEEE. V dropped 0 bases and J dropped 11 bases, with 9 bases sitting between them. The CDR3 spells CASSLGSRAPLHF. The CDR3 nucleotides are TGTGCCAGCAGCTTGGGTAGTCGAGCACCCCTCCACTTT.

The rearrangement joins TRBV4-3 to TRBJ2-1, with 12 bases identical to TRBD2. The germline gives CDR1 LGHNA, CDR2 YSLEER. This CDR3 spans 16 amino acids. V was pared by 0 bases and J by 13 bases, with 10 bases of the junction left unmatched. CDR3 sequence: CASSQDEASGRALQFF. The CDR3 coding sequence is TGCGCCAGCAGCCAAGATGAAGCTAGCGGGAGGGCCCTCCAGTTCTTC.

This rearrangement joins TRBV6-1 to TRBJ1-2, with D perhaps TRBD1 (6 bases). The CDR3 length is 15 residues. The V and J ends lost 7 bases and 3 bases respectively, with 18 bases between them. Germline V gives CDR1 MNHNS, CDR2 SASEGT. This chain's CDR3 is CASTDRPFFYYGYTF. The DNA of the CDR3 is TGTGCCAGCACCGACAGGCCCTTTTTCTACTATGGCTACACCTTC.

The V call is TRBV7-2, the J call TRBJ2-1; D possibly corresponds to TRBD2 (6 bases). This CDR3 has 14 amino acids. Trimming removed 3 bases from V and 7 bases from J, with 13 bases in between. Germline-derived CDR1 and CDR2 are SGHTA and FQGNSA. CDR3 in amino acids: CASSFLASINEQFF. DNA for the CDR3: TGTGCCAGCAGCTTCCTAGCGTCCATTAATGAGCAGTTCTTC. The full variable domain, with the rest looked up from reference TRBV7-2 and TRBJ2-1, is GAGVSQSPSNKVTEKGKDVELRCDPISGHTALYWYRQSLGQGLEFLIYFQGNSAPDKSGLPSDRFSAERTGGSVSTLTIQRTQQEDSAVYLCASSFLASINEQFFGPGTRLTVL.

This sequence joins TRBV4-1 and TRBJ1-4; 7 bases fit TRBD1. CDR3 length: 17 amino acids. Germline CDR1 and CDR2: MGHRA and YSYEKL. V lost 4 bases to trimming and J lost 5 bases; unmatched junction nucleotides: 13. Here the CDR3 reads CASSRQGALGRNEKLFF. The CDR3, as DNA: TGCGCCAGCAGCCGACAGGGCGCTTTGGGGAGAAATGAAAAACTGTTTTTT.

This chain links TRBV29-1 with TRBJ1-2, with D hard to call. The CDR3 sequence is 10 residues long. Trimming cost V 6 bases and J 6 bases, with 8 bases left between them. CDR1 is SQVTM and CDR2 is ANQGSEA in the germline V gene. The CDR3 nucleotides are TGCAGCGTCCGTCAGGATGGCTACACCTTC. Translated, it gives CSVRQDGYTF.

This chain uses TRBV5-1 with TRBJ1-1; D is unclear. The CDR3 totals 13 residues. V lost 3 bases and J lost 0, with 6 bases in between. Germline assignment: CDR1 SGHRS and CDR2 YFSETQ. The CDR3 DNA reads as TGCGCCAGCAGCTCCGGGGTGAACACTGAAGCTTTCTTT. The encoded protein is CASSSGVNTEAFF. Full variable domain (missing parts from reference TRBV5-1 and TRBJ1-1): KAGVTQTPRYLIKTRGQQVTLSCSPISGHRSVSWYQQTPGQGLQFLFEYFSETQRNKGNFPGRFSGRQFSNSRSEMNVSTLELGDSALYLCASSSGVNTEAFFGQGTRLTVV.

The V call is TRBV21-1, the J call TRBJ2-1; no DNA check was done on the table's D call, TRBD2. TRBV21-1 is a pseudogene locus. The CDR3 covers 21 residues. The CDR3 reads CASSNYNFWTSGSSSYNEQFF. DNA of the CDR3: TGTGCCAGCAGCAATTACAATTTTTGGACTAGCGGGAGTTCATCCTACAATGAGCAGTTCTTC.